The T cell receptor beta chain described here comes from a study of T-cell reconstitution after alpha-beta-depleted transplantation in children. The CDR3 consists of 20 residues. Germline assignment: CDR1 MDHEN and CDR2 SYDVKM. Trimming took 5 bases from V and 4 from J; bases not matched to a gene: 18. The study, taken as a whole, reports: The study traced high day-60 TCRbeta diversity in some patients to surviving recipient T cells and thymic progenitors.

The authors prepared the TCRbeta library with unique molecular identifiers. A single record per CDR3 protein comes from TCRdb applying MiXCR to the PCR reads. In the table there are hundreds of thousands of distinct CDR3 sequences, about an eighth of which are singletons. A note on this clonotype: Its specificity is unknown.

The material was PBMCs, obtained before TCRalphabeta/CD19-depleted stem cell transplant. The clonotype originates from a girl under 10 years old with congenital amegakaryocytic thrombocytopenia, due to receive a stem cell transplant. The rearrangement uses TRBV28 and TRBJ2-2, with 11 bases fitting TRBD1. The CDR3 DNA reads TGTGCCAGCAGTGCCCGGGGACAGGGGGTCTCACTAGCGGGCACCGGGGAGCTGTTTTTT. Residues: CASSARGQGVSLAGTGELFF.